This passage covers 22 T cell receptor beta chains from one sample sequenced in a study of blood T cells in healthy people across ages. Primers used in a second PCR of about 7 to 11 cycles were a sample-barcoded 5' primer and a J-beta primer mix. Via MiXCR, TCRdb re-called the 5' RACE reads, giving one row per CDR3 protein. The data contain 500,000 to 650,000 distinct CDR3 sequences, about 26% of them singletons. Separately, the same data were catalogued under a study of T cells of mothers and their children.

The sequencing sample was made of blood. Source of these receptors: a boy between 2 and 10 years old in good health.

The rearrangement joins TRBV21-1 to TRBJ2-2. TRBV21-1 is flagged as a pseudogene. The CDR3 loop spans 17 amino acids. The CDR3 is CASSKYPFHTNTGELFF. The CDR3 region has the DNA TGTGCCAGCAGCAAATATCCTTTCCACACGAACACCGGGGAGCTGTTTTTT.

Comments on this clonotype: One end of the junction is discordant with germline, which a read error may explain. This rearrangement joins TRBV9 to TRBJ2-1, with 12 positions matching TRBD2. Germline values: CDR1 SGDLS, CDR2 YYNGEE. The length of the CDR3 is 15 residues. The CDR3 sequence is CASSVQLAGGNEQFF. Written as DNA, the CDR3 is TGTGCCAGCAGCGTTCAGCTAGCGGGGGGGAATGAGCAGTTTTTC.

A note on this clonotype: An end of the junction differs from the germline gene, which may be a read error. This chain links TRBV28 with TRBJ2-5; no reliable D call. Germline CDR1 and CDR2: MDHEN and SYDVKM. The CDR3 sequence is 13 residues long. The CDR3 DNA sequence: TGTGCCGGCAGTTTCCTCGACCAAGAGACCCAGTACTTC. It specifies CAGSFLDQETQYF.

This chain's CDR3 is CASSSDPAGGGNEQFF. CDR3 DNA: TGCGCCAGCAGCTCCGATCCAGCTGGAGGAGGGAATGAGCAGTTCTTC. The chain has TRBV4-3 and TRBJ2-5, with a weak D call TRBD2 (6 bases). The end of the DNA fits TRBJ2-1 better, so the J call may be wrong. Germline V gene lookup returns CDR1 LGHNA and CDR2 YSLEER. The CDR3 spans 16 residues.

The chain couples TRBV29-1 to TRBJ2-4, with D hard to call. V lost 4 bases and J 5 bases, leaving 9 bases between the germline ends. Germline-derived CDR1 and CDR2 are SQVTM and ANQGSEA. The CDR3 loop spans 12 amino acids. Here the CDR3 reads CSVGTSENIQYF. CDR3 nucleotides: TGCAGCGTTGGGACCTCGGAAAACATTCAGTACTTC.

V usage is TRBV20-1 and J usage is TRBJ2-3, with D perhaps matching TRBD1 (5 bases). V was clipped by 1 base and J by 11 bases, with 10 bases between them. This CDR3 contains 11 residues. Germline lookup yields CDR1 DFQATT and CDR2 SNEGSKA (reference sequence). CDR3 coding DNA: TGCAGTGCTAGAGTAGCTCAGGGGCAGTATTTT. Translation gives CSARVAQGQYF.

This clonotype was counted many times. The rearrangement links TRBV7-9 to TRBJ1-2, with TRBD1 matching over 7 bases. This CDR3 comprises 13 residues. V lost 1 base to trimming and J lost 5 bases; unmatched junction nucleotides: 1. The germline V gene has CDR1 SEHNR and CDR2 FQNEAQ (reference sequence). CDR3 sequence (DNA): TGTGCCAGCAGCTTAGTGACAGGGTATGGCTACACCTTC. Its translation is CASSLVTGYGYTF.

A single count supports this clonotype. The chain carries TRBV7-9 and TRBJ1-2, with D possibly being TRBD1 (6 bases). Trimming left V 4 bases short and J 4 bases short, with 22 bases between. Germline lookup yields CDR1 SEHNR and CDR2 FQNEAQ (reference sequence). The CDR3 totals 17 residues. The DNA for the CDR3 is TGTGCCAGCAGCTCCTACAACACAGGGTTAGCGCCCTATGGCTACACCTTC. It codes for CASSSYNTGLAPYGYTF.

The rearrangement links TRBV6-5 to TRBJ2-5; TRBD2 matches 7 bases. Judging by the DNA end, TRBJ2-7 fits better; the J call may be wrong. This CDR3 spans 15 amino acids. Germline CDR1 is MNHEY and CDR2 is SVGAGI. The CDR3 nucleotides read TGTGCCAGCAGTTACGATCGGGAGGTAACCTACGAGCAGTACTTC. It is translated as CASSYDREVTYEQYF.

The chain uses TRBV20-1 and TRBJ1-2, with TRBD1 matching over 10 bases. Per germline, CDR1 DFQATT and CDR2 SNEGSKA (reference sequence). CDR3 length: 15 residues. Germline trimming cut 1 base from V and 3 bases from J; bases unmatched to any gene: 5. In DNA form, the CDR3 reads TGCAGTGCTAGAGTCAGGACAGGGGGAGACTATGGCTACACCTTC. Amino acids: CSARVRTGGDYGYTF.

This chain uses TRBV7-9 with TRBJ2-7, with D unresolved. The CDR3 runs to 12 residues. Germline V gives CDR1 SEHNR, CDR2 FQNEAQ (reference sequence). The ends were cut back, 6 bases at V and 2 bases at J, with 8 bases in the middle. The CDR3 coding sequence is TGTGCCAGCAGGGGCAGTCCCTACGAGCAGTACTTC. This codes for CASRGSPYEQYF.

This clonotype has just a few counts. J is TRBJ2-3 and V is TRBV6-4; 7 bases match TRBD1. Germline V gene sequence: CDR1 MRHNA, CDR2 SNTAGT. J lost 3 bases, V lost 2 bases, and 2 bases had no gene match. The CDR3 has 14 amino acids. CDR3 DNA: TGTGCCAGCAGTGACAAGGGGGCAACAGATACGCAGTATTTT. Protein: CASSDKGATDTQYF.

This clonotype was seen a few times. The J gene is TRBJ1-1, the V gene TRBV28; D uncertain. The germline gives CDR1 MDHEN, CDR2 SYDVKM. The CDR3 contains 14 residues. V was pared by 5 bases and J by 3 bases, with 13 bases between. In nucleotides, the CDR3 is TGTGCCAGCAGTCTTGGGTCCGGGGACACTGAAGCTTTCTTT. It translates to CASSLGSGDTEAFF.

This clonotype was recorded a few times. The chain is built from TRBV20-1 and TRBJ1-2; TRBD1 aligns across 7 bases. Unmatched junction bases numbered 3, after V lost 3 bases and J lost 5 bases. CDR3 size: 12 residues. From germline, CDR1 is DFQATT and CDR2 SNEGSKA (reference sequence). The CDR3 sequence is CSARGTDYGYTF. CDR3 bases: TGCAGTGCTAGGGGGACAGATTATGGCTACACCTTC.

The J gene is TRBJ1-1, the V gene TRBV12-3 or TRBV12-4; D ambiguous. The CDR3 contains 14 residues. V lost 0 bases to trimming and J lost 5 bases, with 10 bases between them. DNA of the CDR3: TGTGCCAGCAGTTTAGCGTGGGAAAGGACTGAAGCTTTCTTT. This codes for CASSLAWERTEAFF.

The chain is built from TRBV5-1 and TRBJ1-1; D gene uncertain. Germline-derived CDR1 and CDR2 are SGHRS and YFSETQ. The CDR3 consists of 13 residues. Trimming cost V 4 bases and J 3 bases, with 10 bases left between them. This CDR3 is CASSSEIHTEAFF. The CDR3 DNA is TGCGCCAGCAGCAGCGAGATTCACACTGAAGCTTTCTTT.

This clonotype was detected a few times. The rearrangement links TRBV7-2 to TRBJ2-1; tentatively, D is TRBD2 (6 bases). V lost 0 bases and J 2 bases, leaving 11 bases between the germline ends. This CDR3 contains 16 residues. Looked up from germline, CDR1 is SGHTA and CDR2 is FQGNSA. In DNA, the CDR3 is TGTGCCAGCAGCTTAGCCGCGGGGTGGCCCTACAATGAGCAGTTCTTC. The encoded protein is CASSLAAGWPYNEQFF.

This clonotype was observed a handful of times. The V and J genes are TRBV12-3 or TRBV12-4 and TRBJ1-2; D is uncertain. V was clipped by 10 bases and J by 0 bases, with 12 bases between them. CDR3 size: 13 residues. In DNA, the CDR3 is TGTGCCACTTCGGGCCCTGCTAACTATGGCTACACCTTC. It translates to CATSGPANYGYTF.

The table lists this clonotype with a few counts. The chain employs TRBV7-9 and TRBJ2-2; D uncertain. CDR1 SEHNR and CDR2 FQNEAQ come from the germline V gene (reference sequence). V was pared by 8 bases and J by 3 bases, with 16 bases between. The CDR3 has 15 amino acids. CDR3 loop: CASQFGASYTGELFF. The CDR3 DNA is TGTGCCAGCCAGTTCGGAGCATCCTACACCGGGGAGCTGTTTTTT.

The V call is TRBV5-1, the J call TRBJ1-2; D gene unclear. The CDR3 length is 14 residues. The ends were cut back, 1 base at V and 0 bases at J, with 7 bases in the middle. Germline CDR1 and CDR2: SGHRS and YFSETQ. CDR3 protein: CASSLMQANYGYTF. Written as DNA, the CDR3 is TGCGCCAGCAGCTTGATGCAGGCTAACTATGGCTACACCTTC. The whole variable domain, remainder taken from reference TRBV5-1 and TRBJ1-2, is KAGVTQTPRYLIKTRGQQVTLSCSPISGHRSVSWYQQTPGQGLQFLFEYFSETQRNKGNFPGRFSGRQFSNSRSEMNVSTLELGDSALYLCASSLMQANYGYTFGSGTRLTVV.

This clonotype appeared a few times. V gene TRBV20-1 combines with J gene TRBJ2-1; 7 positions agree with TRBD2. V trimming: 5 bases; J trimming: 4 bases; junction bases outside the gene matches: 5. The CDR3 has 13 residues. Germline V CDR1 and CDR2: DFQATT, SNEGSKA (reference sequence). The CDR3 DNA reads TGCAGTGCTGCCGGGACTATATACAATGAGCAGTTCTTC. Its protein is CSAAGTIYNEQFF.

The chain recombines TRBV6-5 with TRBJ2-7; D is uncertain. The V end was cut by 4 bases, the J end by 3 bases, with 13 bases between. Germline V gene lookup returns CDR1 MNHEY and CDR2 SVGAGI. CDR3 length: 14 amino acids. The CDR3 bases are TGTGCCAGCAGTTCCTGGGCCGGAAGCTACGAGCAGTACTTC. Translation: CASSSWAGSYEQYF.